Listed below are T cell receptor beta chains from one sample, sequenced in a study of beta chain features in type 1 diabetes. TCRdb's table, derived via immunoSEQ multiplex PCR, lists solely in-frame clones and lacks some. The table shows 12,000 to 15,000 clones, with approximately 68% occurring only once. Sequenced sample: stem cell memory CD4+ T cells from blood. The receptors come from a young woman with type 1 diabetes. The CDR3 runs from the conserved cysteine through the conserved F or W. A D gene is named only where the DNA matches it firmly. Not every row has a clone size; where given, it reads once, few, many or a size class.

j_call,clone_size,v_call,cdr3_length,d_call,cdr3_nt,cdr3_aa
TRBJ2-1,NA,TRBV5-1,15,TRBD2,TGCGCCAGCAGCTTGATCCAGCGGGAGAATAATGAGCAGTTCTTC,CASSLIQRENNEQFF
TRBJ1-1,NA,TRBV5-4,15,NA,TGTGCCAGCAGCTTGCTACAACTAGGGACTGCTGAAGCTTTCTTT,CASSLLQLGTAEAFF
TRBJ1-5,NA,TRBV6-6,14,TRBD1,TGTGCCATCTGGGACAGTGGTTCCAATCAGCCCCAGCATTTT,CAIWDSGSNQPQHF
TRBJ2-3,NA,TRBV6-1,14,NA,TGTGCCAGCGAGCGAGGCGCGAGAACAGATACGCAGTATTTT,CASERGARTDTQYF
TRBJ2-7,NA,TRBV14,15,NA,TGTGCCAGCAGCCAAGAATCGAGCAACCCTTACGAGCAGTACTTC,CASSQESSNPYEQYF
TRBJ1-5,once,TRBV2,14,NA,TGTGCCAGCAGCTATGGACGGACTAATCAGCCCCAGCATTTT,CASSYGRTNQPQHF
TRBJ1-1,few,TRBV30,14,NA,TGTGCCTGGAGTCCGGAGGTCGGGGACACTGAAGCTTTCTTT,CAWSPEVGDTEAFF
TRBJ1-2,NA,TRBV7-2,15,NA,TGTGCCAGCAGCCCCTTAGGTCCACCGGGTGGGGGCTACACCTTC,CASSPLGPPGGGYTF
TRBJ2-5,few,TRBV7-8,13,NA,TGTGCCAGCAGCCGAGACAGGCAAGAGACCCAGTACTTC,CASSRDRQETQYF
TRBJ2-1,once,TRBV5-1,13,NA,TGCGCCAGCAGCCAGACTGGTCACAATGAGCAGTTCTTC,CASSQTGHNEQFF
TRBJ1-1,NA,TRBV7-2,14,NA,TGTGCCAGCAGCCCCACTCCCGGGAGCACTGAAGCTTTCTTT,CASSPTPGSTEAFF
TRBJ1-4,NA,TRBV5-1,16,TRBD1,TGCGCCAGCAAGCCTACCCCCGCGACAGGGGGGGAAAAACTGTTTTTT,CASKPTPATGGEKLFF
TRBJ2-7,NA,TRBV19,14,TRBD1,TGTGCCAGTAGTACCGGACAGGACTCCTACGAGCAGTACTTC,CASSTGQDSYEQYF
TRBJ2-7,NA,TRBV6-5,16,TRBD2,TGTGCCAGCAGTTACGGCGGGGGGCTCACCTCCTACGAGCAGTACTTC,CASSYGGGLTSYEQYF
TRBJ2-3,NA,TRBV11-3,13,NA,TGTGCCAGCAGCTCCCGGGGTCAAGATACGCAGTATTTT,CASSSRGQDTQYF
TRBJ2-7,NA,TRBV6-5,16,NA,TGTGCCAGCAGTTACTCGATTCTGAGGAGCTCCTACGAGCAGTACTTC,CASSYSILRSSYEQYF
TRBJ2-1,few,TRBV29-1,11,NA,TGCAGCGGCCAGGGCTACAATGAGCAGTTCTTC,CSGQGYNEQFF
TRBJ2-7,NA,TRBV5-1,17,TRBD1,TGCGCCAGCAGCCCAGCGACGACAGGGAAGGGGATCTACGAGCAGTACTTC,CASSPATTGKGIYEQYF
TRBJ1-2,NA,TRBV2,14,TRBD1,TGTGCCAGCAGTCCGGGACAGGGTTTCGATGGCTACACCTTC,CASSPGQGFDGYTF
TRBJ1-1,once,TRBV10-3,15,TRBD1,TGTGCCATCAGTGAGTCAGGACAGGGCGACACTGAAGCTTTCTTT,CAISESGQGDTEAFF
TRBJ1-2,NA,TRBV6-5,16,NA,TGTGCCAGCAGTTATTACCGGACAGAATCCATTTATGGCTACACCTTC,CASSYYRTESIYGYTF
TRBJ2-7,few,TRBV29-1,11,NA,TGCAGCGCTCGGACTTATTACGAGCAGTACTTC,CSARTYYEQYF
TRBJ1-2,few,TRBV18,13,TRBD1,TGTGCCAGCTCACTCGGGACAGACTATGGCTACACCTTC,CASSLGTDYGYTF
TRBJ1-1,NA,TRBV28,15,NA,TGTGCCAGCAGTCAGGGCGGGTCCCGGGGGACTGAAGCTTTCTTT,CASSQGGSRGTEAFF
TRBJ2-7,NA,TRBV19,15,TRBD1,TGTGCCAGTAGTGTCCCAGGGGGCGGCAGATCCGAGCAGTACTTC,CASSVPGGGRSEQYF
TRBJ2-2,NA,TRBV7-8,16,TRBD1,TGTGCCAGCAGCCCCGGGACAGGGCGCGCGTCCGGGGAGCTGTTTTTT,CASSPGTGRASGELFF
TRBJ2-5,NA,TRBV5-4,16,NA,TGTGCCAGCAGCTTGGGTGGGGATACAGGGTCGGAGACCCAGTACTTC,CASSLGGDTGSETQYF
TRBJ1-5,NA,TRBV7-2,12,NA,TGTGCCAGCTCACAGAACAATCAGCCCCAGCATTTT,CASSQNNQPQHF
TRBJ2-2,NA,TRBV5-1,15,TRBD1,TGCGCCAGCAGCTTGCGGGACAGGAACACCGGGGAGCTGTTTTTT,CASSLRDRNTGELFF
TRBJ2-1,NA,TRBV28,16,TRBD2,TGTGCCAGCAGTTGGTCCTGGCGGGAGACCATCGATGAGCAGTTCTTC,CASSWSWRETIDEQFF
TRBJ1-3,NA,TRBV5-1,15,NA,TGCGCCAGCAGCTTGGACAGGGCAAGAGGAAACACCATATATTTT,CASSLDRARGNTIYF
TRBJ2-1,few,TRBV28,15,NA,TGTGCCAGCAGTTTTCGTCATAGCTCCTACAATGAGCAGTTCTTC,CASSFRHSSYNEQFF
TRBJ2-3,NA,TRBV5-1,13,TRBD1,TGCGCCAGCAGCCCGCAGGGGGTAGATACGCAGTATTTT,CASSPQGVDTQYF
TRBJ2-1,few,TRBV4-2,16,TRBD2,TGTGCCAGCAGCCAAGTTAGCGGGAGCTCCTACAATGAGCAGTTCTTC,CASSQVSGSSYNEQFF
TRBJ2-5,few,TRBV18,13,NA,TGTGCCAGCTCAACCAGTGGCAGAGAGACCCAGTACTTC,CASSTSGRETQYF
TRBJ2-2,NA,TRBV4-3,16,TRBD1,TGCGCCAGCAGCCATCAGACCGGGACAGGGTTCGGAGAGCTGTTTTTT,CASSHQTGTGFGELFF
TRBJ2-2,NA,TRBV2,14,TRBD1,TGTGCCAGCAGCACCGACAGGGACACCGGGGAGCTGTTTTTT,CASSTDRDTGELFF
TRBJ2-7,few,TRBV18,14,NA,TGTGCCAGCTCACCAAGTTCAGGGCCCTACGAGCAGTACTTC,CASSPSSGPYEQYF
TRBJ2-1,few,TRBV21-1,19,NA,TGTGCCAGCAGCAAAGTTCAACGCCTCGGGGGGCCCACCGGGAATGAGCAGTTCTTC,CASSKVQRLGGPTGNEQFF
TRBJ1-2,NA,TRBV18,14,NA,TGTGCCAGCTCACCACCCACACAGGCGGCGGGCTACACCTTC,CASSPPTQAAGYTF
TRBJ2-1,NA,TRBV5-1,14,NA,TGCGCCAGCAGCTTGGCAGACAGAAACAATGAGCAGTTCTTC,CASSLADRNNEQFF
TRBJ2-7,few,TRBV7-2,16,TRBD2,TGTGCCAGCAGCTCATCACACGGGGGGAGCGGGCGCGAGCAGTACTTC,CASSSSHGGSGREQYF
TRBJ1-1,NA,TRBV28,14,TRBD1,TGTGCCAGCAGTTTAAGGGGGCGCGGCACTGAAGCTTTCTTT,CASSLRGRGTEAFF
TRBJ2-7,NA,TRBV4-1,14,TRBD1,TGCGCCAGCAGCCAGACGGGACAGGTCTACGAGCAGTACTTC,CASSQTGQVYEQYF
TRBJ2-7,NA,TRBV19,15,NA,TGTGCCAGTAGTATTATACAGGACCCCGCCTACGAGCAGTACTTC,CASSIIQDPAYEQYF
TRBJ2-3,NA,TRBV9,15,TRBD1,TGTGCCAGCAGCGTAGGGGGACAGAGTGGGGGTACGCAGTATTTT,CASSVGGQSGGTQYF
TRBJ2-5,NA,TRBV7-6,16,TRBD2,TGTGCCAGCAGCTTAGGCAGACTAGCGGGGAAAGAGACCCAGTACTTC,CASSLGRLAGKETQYF
TRBJ2-1,NA,TRBV4-3,15,TRBD1,TGCGCCAGCAGCCAGCACAGGGGGCCGAACAATGAGCAGTTCTTC,CASSQHRGPNNEQFF
TRBJ2-7,NA,TRBV30,16,TRBD2,TGTGCCTGGAACCGAGGTAGGACTAGCGGGAGCTACGAGCAGTACTTC,CAWNRGRTSGSYEQYF
TRBJ2-5,NA,TRBV27,13,NA,TGTGCCAGCAGTCCCAGGGGGAGGGAGACCCAGTACTTC,CASSPRGRETQYF
TRBJ2-7,NA,TRBV5-1,14,TRBD1,TGCGCCAGCAGCTTGGGGGGACAGTCCTACGAGCAGTACTTC,CASSLGGQSYEQYF
TRBJ1-2,NA,TRBV28,13,NA,TGTGCCAGCAGTTCTATCATCCCCTATGGCTACACCTTC,CASSSIIPYGYTF
TRBJ1-2,few,TRBV11-2,12,NA,TGTGCCAGCAGCTACGGGAGCCTTGGCTACACCTTC,CASSYGSLGYTF
TRBJ2-7,NA,TRBV12-5,18,NA,TGTGCTAGTGGTTTGGTACTCGGCAGGGGTGCTAGCTCCTACGAGCAGTACTTC,CASGLVLGRGASSYEQYF